This T cell receptor (beta chain) was documented in a study of blood T cell repertoires in COVID-19. Germline V gene data show CDR1 as LNHDA and CDR2 as SQIVND (reference sequence). The CDR3 has 14 residues. The V end lost 3 bases, the J end lost 4 bases, and 13 bases lay between the germline ends. Profiling relied on immunoSEQ multiplex PCR, and the TCRdb table lists in-frame clones only, not all of them. The sample contains about 97,000 clones, around 87% of which appear only once. The rearrangement joins TRBV19 to TRBJ2-7; weak D call: TRBD2 (6 bases). The sample was peripheral blood. The clonotype comes from a human donor in a cohort sampled during active COVID-19. The CDR3 is CASSIGGSRYEQYF. In DNA form, the CDR3 reads TGTGCCAGTAGTATCGGAGGGTCCCGTTACGAGCAGTACTTC.